Each of the 2 T cell receptor beta chains below was sequenced from the same sample in a study of blood T cell repertoires in COVID-19 (dated by TCRdb to about 2020). Libraries were constructed by the immunoSEQ multiplex PCR assay. Here the immuneACCESS table is served through TCRdb, limited to in-frame sequences with V and J called. Missing clones are a known gap in these copies; in checked studies unresolved V genes cover under half, and the rest lacks a known reason. A total of 140,000 or so clones appear in this sample, around 86% of them only once. The ten largest account for approximately 8% of the sample. Sequencing was performed on peripheral blood. All receptors come from a human donor in a cohort sampled during active COVID-19.

The V and J genes are TRBV14 and TRBJ2-1; 12 bases are a match to TRBD2. CDR3 length equals 17 residues. The germline V gene encodes CDR1 SGHDN and CDR2 FVKESK. J lost 8 bases, V lost 1 base, and 9 bases had no gene match. In DNA form, the CDR3 reads TGTGCCAGCAGCCAAGCGACTAGCGGGAGTGGTAGGGATGAGCAGTTCTTC. Encoded protein: CASSQATSGSGRDEQFF. Together with reference TRBV14 and TRBJ2-1, the CDR3 gives the full variable domain: EAGVTQFPSHSVIEKGQTVTLRCDPISGHDNLYWYRRVMGKEIKFLLHFVKESKQDESGMPNNRFLAERTGGTYSTLKVQPAELEDSGVYFCASSQATSGSGRDEQFFGPGTRLTVL.

In this sample, this clone turned up once. The chain links TRBV5-1 to TRBJ2-7, with 9 nucleotides matching TRBD2. The CDR3 covers 15 residues. Germline V gene sequence: CDR1 SGHRS, CDR2 YFSETQ. Losses at the gene ends were 2 bases for V and 3 bases for J; bases not matched to a gene: 6. CDR3 coding DNA: TGCGCCAGCAGCTTTTCTAGCGGGACTAACTACGAGCAGTACTTC. This translates into CASSFSSGTNYEQYF.